The rows below give T cell receptor beta chains drawn from one sample of a study of blood T cell repertoires in COVID-19. Data came from immunoSEQ multiplex PCR; TCRdb stores just in-frame clones and leaves some out. The sample shows under 200,000 clones, around 85% of them seen only once. The material sequenced was peripheral blood. These TCRs come from a man aged 55-75 years who had recovered from COVID-19. Each CDR3 is given with its conserved first and last residue. The D gene is left open where the match is weak. The size of a clone is reported for some rows only, either as once, few or many, or as a class for expanded clones.

J: TRBJ1-1; D: TRBD1; V: TRBV11-2; size: .; DNA: TGTGCCAGCACCATCGCCAGGGGGGCGGACACTGAAGCTTTCTTT; CDR3: CASTIARGADTEAFF
J: TRBJ2-3; D: .; V: TRBV6-5; size: .; DNA: TGTGCCAGCAGGCACAGGGTTTGGAGTACAGATACGCAGTATTTT; CDR3: CASRHRVWSTDTQYF
J: TRBJ2-2; D: TRBD1; V: TRBV18; size: few; DNA: TGTGCCAGCTCACCTAGGGGGCGCTTGGACACCGGGGAGCTGTTTTTT; CDR3: CASSPRGRLDTGELFF
J: TRBJ1-3; D: .; V: TRBV6-5; size: .; DNA: TGTGCCACCTCAGGAACGGTGGAAAACACCATATATTTT; CDR3: CATSGTVENTIYF
J: TRBJ1-1; D: .; V: TRBV2; size: .; DNA: TGTGCCAGCAGACCCATAGAGCCTGAAGCTTTCTTT; CDR3: CASRPIEPEAFF
J: TRBJ2-2; D: .; V: TRBV12-3/TRBV12-4; size: once; DNA: TGTGCCAGCAGTTGGACTACCGAGGAGCTGTTTTTT; CDR3: CASSWTTEELFF
J: TRBJ1-6; D: TRBD1; V: TRBV6-5; size: .; DNA: TGTGCCAGCAGTCTCCCGACAGGGAAATCACCCCTCCACTTT; CDR3: CASSLPTGKSPLHF
J: TRBJ2-1; D: TRBD1; V: TRBV7-2; size: .; DNA: TGTGCCAGCAGCTCCCCGACAGGGTTGCCCTACAATGAGCAGTTCTTC; CDR3: CASSSPTGLPYNEQFF
J: TRBJ2-2; D: .; V: TRBV19; size: .; DNA: TGTGCCAGTGCGCCCAGGGCGAACACCGGGGAGCTGTTTTTT; CDR3: CASAPRANTGELFF
J: TRBJ1-4; D: .; V: TRBV7-2; size: .; DNA: TGTGCCAGCAGCTTATATGCAACTAATGAAAAACTGTTTTTT; CDR3: CASSLYATNEKLFF
J: TRBJ1-2; D: .; V: TRBV12-3/TRBV12-4; size: .; DNA: TGTGCCAGCAGTCTCCAGACTCGGGGCTACACCTTC; CDR3: CASSLQTRGYTF
J: TRBJ2-5; D: TRBD2; V: TRBV3-1/TRBV3-2; size: .; DNA: TGTGCCAGCAGCCAAGACCAACTAGCGGGGGGGCGGAAGGAGACCCAGTACTTC; CDR3: CASSQDQLAGGRKETQYF
J: TRBJ2-7; D: TRBD2; V: TRBV6-2/TRBV6-3; size: .; DNA: TGTGCCAGCAGTCGCCAACCGGGACAACGGGGGGGGTACGAGCAGTACTTC; CDR3: CASSRQPGQRGGYEQYF
J: TRBJ1-1; D: .; V: TRBV5-5; size: .; DNA: TGTGCCAGCAGCAGGACGGGGGGGACTGAAGCTTTCTTT; CDR3: CASSRTGGTEAFF
J: TRBJ2-1; D: TRBD2; V: TRBV10-3; size: .; DNA: TGTGCCATCAGTGATAGGACTAGCGGGGGGGCCCGGGAGCAGTTCTTC; CDR3: CAISDRTSGGAREQFF
J: TRBJ2-7; D: .; V: TRBV11-2; size: .; DNA: TGTGCCAGCAGCTTACTTATGCAGGGTGGTTACGAGCAGTACTTC; CDR3: CASSLLMQGGYEQYF
J: TRBJ2-1; D: TRBD2; V: TRBV10-3; size: .; DNA: TGTGCCATCAAGGGCCTAGCGGGGATCAATGAGCAGTTCTTC; CDR3: CAIKGLAGINEQFF
J: TRBJ2-5; D: TRBD2; V: TRBV30; size: .; DNA: TGTGCCTTCTCTAGCGGGGAGACCCAGTACTTC; CDR3: CAFSSGETQYF
J: TRBJ1-1; D: TRBD1; V: TRBV4-2; size: .; DNA: TGTGCCAGCAGCCCCGGTGACAGGGGGGTTTTGAACACTGAAGCTTTCTTT; CDR3: CASSPGDRGVLNTEAFF
J: TRBJ1-1; D: .; V: TRBV6-7; size: .; DNA: TGTGCCAGCAGTTACGAGGGCCGGATGAACACTGAAGCTTTCTTT; CDR3: CASSYEGRMNTEAFF
J: TRBJ2-7; D: TRBD2; V: TRBV7-2; size: .; DNA: TGTGCCAGCCGGCTAGCGGGGGCTTCCTACGAGCAGTACTTC; CDR3: CASRLAGASYEQYF
J: TRBJ2-5; D: TRBD2; V: TRBV5-4; size: .; DNA: TGTGCCAGCAGCTTGAGACTAGCGGGGGGGAACCGGGAGACCCAGTACTTC; CDR3: CASSLRLAGGNRETQYF
J: TRBJ1-1; D: .; V: TRBV7-9; size: once; DNA: TGTGCCAGCAGCTTAGGGGAGTGGAGGAACACTGAAGCTTTCTTT; CDR3: CASSLGEWRNTEAFF
J: TRBJ1-1; D: TRBD1; V: TRBV2; size: .; DNA: TGTGCCAGGGAACGGCGACAGGGGATAACTGAAGCTTTCTTT; CDR3: CARERRQGITEAFF
J: TRBJ1-1; D: .; V: TRBV5-4; size: .; DNA: TGTGCCAGCAGTAAAGAGATCAGGGTGAACACTGAAGCTTTCTTT; CDR3: CASSKEIRVNTEAFF
J: TRBJ2-3; D: TRBD1; V: TRBV19; size: .; DNA: TGTGCCAGTAGCATCACAGGGGGCGCGAATACGCAGTATTTT; CDR3: CASSITGGANTQYF
J: TRBJ2-1; D: TRBD1; V: TRBV5-1; size: .; DNA: TGCGCCAGCAGCCGAGACAGGGACGAGCAGTTCTTC; CDR3: CASSRDRDEQFF
J: TRBJ2-7; D: TRBD1; V: TRBV6-6; size: .; DNA: TGTGCCAGCAGTTACGGGGACAGTCTACAGCAGTACTTC; CDR3: CASSYGDSLQQYF
J: TRBJ1-6; D: .; V: TRBV6-5; size: .; DNA: TGTGCCAGCAGTTACGGGGGGAGGGTTTCATCCCTCCACTTT; CDR3: CASSYGGRVSSLHF
J: TRBJ1-1; D: .; V: TRBV19; size: .; DNA: TGTGCCAGTAGAACCCGGCGGGGGGCCGGGACTGAAGCTTTCTTT; CDR3: CASRTRRGAGTEAFF
J: TRBJ1-3; D: TRBD1; V: TRBV7-7; size: .; DNA: TGTGCTAGCAACCTCCGACAACAGGGGGTAATCTCTGGAAACACCATATATTTT; CDR3: CASNLRQQGVISGNTIYF
J: TRBJ1-2; D: .; V: TRBV18; size: .; DNA: TGTGCCAGCTCACTCGCAGGGTGGGAAAGTGGCTACACCTTC; CDR3: CASSLAGWESGYTF